This TCR beta chain was recorded in a study of blood T cell repertoires in COVID-19. Whole-study context: Donors in the United States, Italy and Spain gave samples during acute or convalescent COVID-19. PBMCs, B-cell-depleted T cells, or T cells were the source of the cDNA or gDNA that made up the material.

The method was immunoSEQ multiplex PCR; TCRdb's version includes in-frame clones alone and lacks a portion of them. The top ten hold roughly a fifth of the sample, which has about 190,000 clones, 80% to 90% seen once. Germline CDR1 and CDR2: KGHSH and LQKENI. The J segment lost 5 bases and the V segment lost 5 bases, leaving 4 bases of the junction unmatched. The length of the CDR3 is 14 residues. This TCR came from a human donor in a cohort sampled during active COVID-19. Material for sequencing was peripheral blood. The chain recombines TRBV18 with TRBJ1-5; 9 positions match TRBD1. CDR3 nucleotide sequence: TGTGCCAGCTCATCACAGGGGGCGGATCAGCCCCAGCATTTT. As protein: CASSSQGADQPQHF.